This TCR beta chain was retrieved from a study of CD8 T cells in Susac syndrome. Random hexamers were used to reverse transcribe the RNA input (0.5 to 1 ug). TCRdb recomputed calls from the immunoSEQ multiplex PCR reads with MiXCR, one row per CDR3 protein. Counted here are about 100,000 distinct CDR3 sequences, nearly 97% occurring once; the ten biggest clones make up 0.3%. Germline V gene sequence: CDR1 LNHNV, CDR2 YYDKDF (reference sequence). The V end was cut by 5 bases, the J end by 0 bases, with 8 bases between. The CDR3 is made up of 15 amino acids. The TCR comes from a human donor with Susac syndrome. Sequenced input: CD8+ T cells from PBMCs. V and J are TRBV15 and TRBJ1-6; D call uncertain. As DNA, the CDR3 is TGTGCCACCAGCGGCCCCGGCTCCTATAATTCACCCCTCCACTTT. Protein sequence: CATSGPGSYNSPLHF.